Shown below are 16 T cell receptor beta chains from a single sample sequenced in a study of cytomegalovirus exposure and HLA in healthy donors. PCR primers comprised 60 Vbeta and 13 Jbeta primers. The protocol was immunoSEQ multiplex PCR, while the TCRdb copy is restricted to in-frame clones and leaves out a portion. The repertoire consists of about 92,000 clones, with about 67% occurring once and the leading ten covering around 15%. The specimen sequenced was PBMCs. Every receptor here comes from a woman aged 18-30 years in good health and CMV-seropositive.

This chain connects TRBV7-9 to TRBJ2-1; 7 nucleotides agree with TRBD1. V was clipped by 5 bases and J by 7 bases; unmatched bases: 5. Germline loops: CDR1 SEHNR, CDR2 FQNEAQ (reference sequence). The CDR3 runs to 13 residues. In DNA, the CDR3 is TGTGCCAGCAGCAGACAGGGATCGAATGAGCAGTTCTTC. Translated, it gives CASSRQGSNEQFF.

For the CDR3, the DNA is TGTGCCAGCAGGGTCCAGGGACAGGGCAGGATGAACACTGAAGCTTTCTTT. Translating it yields CASRVQGQGRMNTEAFF. V gene TRBV2 combines with J gene TRBJ1-1; TRBD1 matches at 9 bases. Trimming cost V 6 bases and J 0 bases; bases outside gene matches: 11. The length of the CDR3 is 17 residues. Germline assignment: CDR1 SNHLY and CDR2 FYNNEI.

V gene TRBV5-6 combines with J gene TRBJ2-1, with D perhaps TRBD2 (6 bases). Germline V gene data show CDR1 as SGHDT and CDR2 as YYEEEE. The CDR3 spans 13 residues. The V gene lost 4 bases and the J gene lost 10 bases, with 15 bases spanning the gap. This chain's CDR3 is CASSAGSWGEQFF. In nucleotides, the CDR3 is TGTGCCAGCAGCGCCGGGAGTTGGGGCGAGCAGTTCTTC.

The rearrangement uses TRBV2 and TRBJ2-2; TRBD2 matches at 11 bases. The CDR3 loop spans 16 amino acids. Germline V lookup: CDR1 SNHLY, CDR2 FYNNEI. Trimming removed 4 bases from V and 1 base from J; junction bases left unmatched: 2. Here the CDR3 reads CASSATSGENTGELFF. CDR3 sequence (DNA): TGTGCCAGCAGTGCGACTAGCGGGGAGAACACCGGGGAGCTGTTTTTT.

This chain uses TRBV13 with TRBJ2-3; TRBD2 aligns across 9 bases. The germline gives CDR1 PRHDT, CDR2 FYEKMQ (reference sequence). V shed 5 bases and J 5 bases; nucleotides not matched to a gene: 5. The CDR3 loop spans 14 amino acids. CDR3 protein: CASSPIAGVDTQYF. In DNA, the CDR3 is TGTGCCAGCAGCCCAATAGCGGGAGTAGATACGCAGTATTTT.

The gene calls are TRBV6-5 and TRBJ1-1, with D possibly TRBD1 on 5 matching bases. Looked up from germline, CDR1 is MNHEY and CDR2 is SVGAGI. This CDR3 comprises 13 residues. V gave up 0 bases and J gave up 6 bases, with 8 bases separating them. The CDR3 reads CASSYSGAAEAFF. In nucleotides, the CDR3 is TGTGCCAGCAGTTACTCTGGGGCAGCTGAAGCTTTCTTT.

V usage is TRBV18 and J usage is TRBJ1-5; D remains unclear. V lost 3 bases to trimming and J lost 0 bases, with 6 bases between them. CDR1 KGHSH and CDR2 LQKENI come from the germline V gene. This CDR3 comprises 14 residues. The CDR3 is CASSPADSNQPQHF. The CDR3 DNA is TGTGCCAGCTCACCGGCAGATAGCAATCAGCCCCAGCATTTT.

The CDR3 DNA sequence: TGCAGCGCCGCGGGGCAGGGTGGTGAAAAACTGTTTTTT. Translated, it gives CSAAGQGGEKLFF. This chain links TRBV29-1 with TRBJ1-4, with D perhaps matching TRBD1 (5 bases). CDR3 size: 13 residues. The germline V and J ends were trimmed by 7 bases and 7 bases, with 16 bases remaining between them. The V gene's germline CDR1 is SQVTM and CDR2 ANQGSEA.

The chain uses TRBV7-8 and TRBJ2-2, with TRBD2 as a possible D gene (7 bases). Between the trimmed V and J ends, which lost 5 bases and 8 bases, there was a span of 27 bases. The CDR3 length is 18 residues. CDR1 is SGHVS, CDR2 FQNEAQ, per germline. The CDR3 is CASSPTPRGRAMVGELFF. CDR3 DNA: TGTGCCAGCAGCCCCACCCCGAGGGGGAGGGCAATGGTGGGGGAGCTGTTTTTT.

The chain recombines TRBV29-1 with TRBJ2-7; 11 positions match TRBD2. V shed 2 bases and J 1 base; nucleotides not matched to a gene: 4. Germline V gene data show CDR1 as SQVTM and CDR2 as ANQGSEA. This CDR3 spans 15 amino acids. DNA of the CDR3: TGCAGCGTTGAAAAGGGGACTAGCGGTTCCTACGAGCAGTACTTC. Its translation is CSVEKGTSGSYEQYF.

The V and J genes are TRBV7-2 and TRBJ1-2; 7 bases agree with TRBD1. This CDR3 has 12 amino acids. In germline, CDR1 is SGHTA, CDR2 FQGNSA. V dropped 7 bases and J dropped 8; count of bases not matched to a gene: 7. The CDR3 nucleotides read TGTGCCAGCACCAGACAGGGTCTGGGCTACACCTTC. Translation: CASTRQGLGYTF.

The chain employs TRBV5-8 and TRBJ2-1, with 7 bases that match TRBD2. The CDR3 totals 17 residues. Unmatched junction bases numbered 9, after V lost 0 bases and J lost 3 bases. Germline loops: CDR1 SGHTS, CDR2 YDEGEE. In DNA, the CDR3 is TGTGCCAGCAGCTTGGCAGCCGGGGGGACTCGCTACAATGAGCAGTTCTTC. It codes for CASSLAAGGTRYNEQFF.

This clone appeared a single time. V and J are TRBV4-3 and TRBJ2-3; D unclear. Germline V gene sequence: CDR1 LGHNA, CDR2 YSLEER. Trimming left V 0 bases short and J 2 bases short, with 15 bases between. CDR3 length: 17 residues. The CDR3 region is CASSQDGASFTTDTQYF. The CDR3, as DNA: TGCGCCAGCAGCCAAGATGGCGCTAGTTTTACCACAGATACGCAGTATTTT.

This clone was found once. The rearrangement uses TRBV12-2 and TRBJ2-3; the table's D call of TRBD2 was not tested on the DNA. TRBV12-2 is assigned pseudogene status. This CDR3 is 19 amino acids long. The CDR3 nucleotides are TGTGCAAGTCGCAACCGGAGTTTGCGGCACCGGGAGTCGACAGATACGCAGTATTTT. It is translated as CASRNRSLRHRESTDTQYF.

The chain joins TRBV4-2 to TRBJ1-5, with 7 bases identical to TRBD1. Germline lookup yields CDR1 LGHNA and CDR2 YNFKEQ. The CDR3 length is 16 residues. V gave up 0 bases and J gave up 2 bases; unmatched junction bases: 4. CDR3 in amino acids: CASSQETGEGNQPQHF. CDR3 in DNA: TGTGCCAGCAGCCAAGAAACAGGGGAGGGCAATCAGCCCCAGCATTTT.

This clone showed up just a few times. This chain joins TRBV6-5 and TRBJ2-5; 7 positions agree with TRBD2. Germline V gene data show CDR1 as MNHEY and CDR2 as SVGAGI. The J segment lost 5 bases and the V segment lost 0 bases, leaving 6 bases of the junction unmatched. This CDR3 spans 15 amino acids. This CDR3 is CASSYSRLGGETQYF. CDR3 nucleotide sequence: TGTGCCAGCAGTTACTCGCGTCTGGGAGGGGAGACCCAGTACTTC.